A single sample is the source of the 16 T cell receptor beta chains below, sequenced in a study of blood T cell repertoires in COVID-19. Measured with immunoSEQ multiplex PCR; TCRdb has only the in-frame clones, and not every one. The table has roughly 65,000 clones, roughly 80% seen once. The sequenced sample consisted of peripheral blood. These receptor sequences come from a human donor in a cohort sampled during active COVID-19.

The CDR3 DNA reads as TGTGCCAGCAGCTTGGGAAGCGGGAGCCGACCCGGGGAGCTGTTTTTT. Translation gives CASSLGSGSRPGELFF. The V gene is TRBV5-4, the J gene TRBJ2-2, with 8 bases lining up with TRBD2. The junction had 7 bases not matched to a gene; V was cut back by 0 bases and J by 6 bases. This CDR3 region has 16 residues. Germline V gene data show CDR1 as SGHNT and CDR2 as YYREEE (reference sequence).

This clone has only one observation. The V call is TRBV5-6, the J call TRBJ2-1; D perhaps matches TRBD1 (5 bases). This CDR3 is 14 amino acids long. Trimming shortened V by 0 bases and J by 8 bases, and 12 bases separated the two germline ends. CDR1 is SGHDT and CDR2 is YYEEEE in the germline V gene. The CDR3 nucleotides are TGTGCCAGCAGCTTGGGACAGCTTAGGGATGAGCAGTTCTTC. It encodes CASSLGQLRDEQFF.

This CDR3 reads CASKRGQETQYF. In DNA, the CDR3 is TGTGCCAGCAAACGGGGCCAAGAGACCCAGTACTTC. V gene TRBV12-3 or TRBV12-4 combines with J gene TRBJ2-5; D may be TRBD2 (5 bases). The CDR3 spans 12 residues. The V and J ends lost 7 bases and 1 base respectively, with 7 bases between them.

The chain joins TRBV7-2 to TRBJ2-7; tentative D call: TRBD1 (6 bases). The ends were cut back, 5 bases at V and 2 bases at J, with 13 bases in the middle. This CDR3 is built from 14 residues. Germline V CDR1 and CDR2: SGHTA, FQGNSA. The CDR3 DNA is TGTGCCAGCAGCGCCGGGACACGGACCTACGAGCAGTACTTC. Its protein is CASSAGTRTYEQYF.

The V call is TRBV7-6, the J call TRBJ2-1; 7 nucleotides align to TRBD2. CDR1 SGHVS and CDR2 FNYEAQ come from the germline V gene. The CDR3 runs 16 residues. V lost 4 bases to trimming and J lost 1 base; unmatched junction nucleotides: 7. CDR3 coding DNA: TGTGCCAGCAGCTATCGCGGGAGAGGGTCCTACAATGAGCAGTTCTTC. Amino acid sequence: CASSYRGRGSYNEQFF.

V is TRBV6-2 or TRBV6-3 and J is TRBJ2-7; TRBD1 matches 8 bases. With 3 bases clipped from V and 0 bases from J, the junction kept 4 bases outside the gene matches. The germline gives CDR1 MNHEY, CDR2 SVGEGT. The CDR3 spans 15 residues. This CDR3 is CASSYGGTGSYEQYF. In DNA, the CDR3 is TGTGCCAGCAGTTATGGTGGGACAGGCTCCTACGAGCAGTACTTC.

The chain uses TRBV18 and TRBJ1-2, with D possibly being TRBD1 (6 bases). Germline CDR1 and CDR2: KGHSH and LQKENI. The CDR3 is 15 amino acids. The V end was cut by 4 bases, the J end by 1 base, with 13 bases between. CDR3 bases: TGTGCCAGCTCACTACCCAGGGGAGATAACTATGGCTACACCTTC. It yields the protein CASSLPRGDNYGYTF.

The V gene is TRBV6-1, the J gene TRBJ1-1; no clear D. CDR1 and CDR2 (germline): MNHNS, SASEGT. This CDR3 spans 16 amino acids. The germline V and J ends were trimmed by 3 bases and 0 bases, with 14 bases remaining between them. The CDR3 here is CASSDDPLGLNTEAFF. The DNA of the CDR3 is TGTGCCAGCAGTGATGATCCTCTTGGCCTGAACACTGAAGCTTTCTTT.

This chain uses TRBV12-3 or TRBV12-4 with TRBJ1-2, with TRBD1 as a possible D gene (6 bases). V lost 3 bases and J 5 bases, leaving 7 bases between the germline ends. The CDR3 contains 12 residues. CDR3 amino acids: CASSFGQYGYTF. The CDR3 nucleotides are TGTGCCAGCAGTTTCGGACAGTATGGCTACACCTTC.

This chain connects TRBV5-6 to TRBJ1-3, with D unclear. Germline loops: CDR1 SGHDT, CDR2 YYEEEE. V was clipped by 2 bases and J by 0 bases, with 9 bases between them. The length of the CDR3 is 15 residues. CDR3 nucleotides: TGTGCCAGCAGCTTCCGGGTTCTCTCTGGAAACACCATATATTTT. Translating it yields CASSFRVLSGNTIYF.

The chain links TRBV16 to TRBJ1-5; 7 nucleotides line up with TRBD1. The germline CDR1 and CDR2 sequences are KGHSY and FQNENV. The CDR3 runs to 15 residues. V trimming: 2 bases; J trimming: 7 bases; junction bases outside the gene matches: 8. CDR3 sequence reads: CASSQHTGARQPQHF. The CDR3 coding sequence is TGTGCCAGCAGCCAACATACAGGGGCCCGCCAGCCCCAGCATTTT.

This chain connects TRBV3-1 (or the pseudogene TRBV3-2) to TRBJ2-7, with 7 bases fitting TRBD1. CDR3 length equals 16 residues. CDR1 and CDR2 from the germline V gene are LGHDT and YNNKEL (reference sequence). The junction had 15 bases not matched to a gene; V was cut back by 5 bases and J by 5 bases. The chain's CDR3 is CASSGRHLQGVHEQYF. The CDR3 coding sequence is TGTGCCAGCAGCGGACGACACCTCCAGGGGGTCCACGAGCAGTACTTC.

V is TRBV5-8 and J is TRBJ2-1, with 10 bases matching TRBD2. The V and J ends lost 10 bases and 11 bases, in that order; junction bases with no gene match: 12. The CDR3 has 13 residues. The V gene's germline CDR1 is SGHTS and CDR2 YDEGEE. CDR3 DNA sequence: TGTGCCTACGGCGGGACTAGCGCTATTAAGCAGTTCTTC. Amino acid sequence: CAYGGTSAIKQFF.

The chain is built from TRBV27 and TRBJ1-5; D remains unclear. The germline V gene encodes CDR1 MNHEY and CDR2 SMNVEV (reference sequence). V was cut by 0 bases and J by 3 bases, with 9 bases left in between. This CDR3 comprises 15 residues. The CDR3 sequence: CASSLSAVTNQPQHF. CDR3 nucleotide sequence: TGTGCCAGCAGTTTATCAGCGGTAACCAATCAGCCCCAGCATTTT.

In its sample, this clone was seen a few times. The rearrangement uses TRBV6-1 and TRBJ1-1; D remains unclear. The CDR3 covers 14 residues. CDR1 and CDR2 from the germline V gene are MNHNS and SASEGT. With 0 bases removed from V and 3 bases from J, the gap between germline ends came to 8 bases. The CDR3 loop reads CASSEAAADTEAFF. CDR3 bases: TGTGCCAGCAGTGAAGCGGCGGCCGACACTGAAGCTTTCTTT.

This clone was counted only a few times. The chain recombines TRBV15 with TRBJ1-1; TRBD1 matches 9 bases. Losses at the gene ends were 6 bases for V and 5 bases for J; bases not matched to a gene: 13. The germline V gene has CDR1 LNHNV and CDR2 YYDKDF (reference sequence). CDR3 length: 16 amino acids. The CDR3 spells CATRKEGTGKRTEAFF. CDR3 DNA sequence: TGTGCCACCAGGAAAGAAGGGACAGGGAAGAGGACTGAAGCTTTCTTT.